A single sample is the source of the 8 T cell receptor beta chains below, sequenced in a study of identical twins (dated by TCRdb to the mid-2010s). Receptor libraries were prepared by 5' RACE. Instrument used: Illumina HiSeq 2000. TCRdb trimmed public reads at Q25 via fastp, called clones via MiXCR and kept in-frame beta chains. CDR3 protein sequences are deduplicated, and each keeps its most common genes and DNA. The table for this sample lists more than 1.5 million distinct CDR3 sequences; more than 30% of them were counted only once. The top ten constitute 0.27% of the sample. The material sequenced was cord blood. The receptors stem from a newborn girl in good health.

V usage is TRBV7-2 and J usage is TRBJ2-3, with D maybe TRBD2 (6 bases). CDR1 is SGHTA and CDR2 is FQGNSA in the germline V gene. V lost 1 base and J lost 6, with 11 bases in between. The CDR3 runs 14 residues. DNA of the CDR3: TGTGCCAGCAGCTTAGGGCTAGCGTGGGATACGCAGTATTTT. This gives the protein CASSLGLAWDTQYF.

In its sample, this clonotype was seen a few times. The V gene is TRBV20-1, the J gene TRBJ2-7; 9 bases map to TRBD1. This CDR3 region has 13 residues. V shed 2 bases, J shed 2 bases, and the junction held 1 base outside the gene matches. CDR1 DFQATT and CDR2 SNEGSKA come from the germline V gene (reference sequence). This CDR3 reads CSARRQGAYEQYF. CDR3 coding DNA: TGCAGTGCTAGAAGACAGGGGGCCTACGAGCAGTACTTC.

The gene calls are TRBV28 and TRBJ2-3; 7 bases fit TRBD2. V lost 3 bases to trimming and J lost 2 bases; unmatched junction nucleotides: 20. Germline assignment: CDR1 MDHEN and CDR2 SYDVKM. There are 20 residues in the CDR3. The CDR3 DNA reads TGTGCCAGCAGTTTTGAGGCTTCGGCGGGAGCAATAGGGTTCACAGATACGCAGTATTTT. As protein: CASSFEASAGAIGFTDTQYF. The entire variable domain, with the rest obtained from reference TRBV28 and TRBJ2-3, is as follows: DVKVTQSSRYLVKRTGEKVFLECVQDMDHENMFWYRQDPGLGLRLIYFSYDVKMKEKGDIPEGYSVSREKKERFSLILESASTNQTSMYLCASSFEASAGAIGFTDTQYFGPGTRLTVL.

The chain is built from TRBV7-2 and TRBJ2-1; the D call may be TRBD1 or TRBD2 (5 bases each). Trimming took 5 bases from V and 4 from J, leaving 15 bases between them. The CDR3 has 15 residues. Germline CDR1 is SGHTA and CDR2 is FQGNSA. CDR3 in DNA: TGTGCCAGCAGCCTCGCCCGGGGCTTATACAATGAGCAGTTCTTC. Protein: CASSLARGLYNEQFF. The variable domain in full, completed from reference TRBV7-2 and TRBJ2-1, reads GAGVSQSPSNKVTEKGKDVELRCDPISGHTALYWYRQSLGQGLEFLIYFQGNSAPDKSGLPSDRFSAERTGGSVSTLTIQRTQQEDSAVYLCASSLARGLYNEQFFGPGTRLTVL.

The chain combines TRBV7-9 with TRBJ2-3, with D possibly matching TRBD2 (5 bases). Per germline, CDR1 SEHNR and CDR2 FQNEAQ (reference sequence). The CDR3 is 17 residues long. Trimming removed 0 bases from V and 3 bases from J, with 16 bases in between. The CDR3 reads CASSLAVGKFVTDTQYF. CDR3 sequence (DNA): TGTGCCAGCAGCTTAGCGGTCGGGAAATTCGTGACAGATACGCAGTATTTT.

In nucleotides, the CDR3 is TGCAGTGCTAGAGATTTTGGGGGAGGAGAGACCCAGTACTTC. It codes for CSARDFGGGETQYF. The chain joins TRBV20-1 to TRBJ2-5; tentatively, D is TRBD2 (6 bases). This CDR3 region has 14 residues. Trimming took 0 bases from V and 4 from J, leaving 12 bases between them. Germline CDR1 reads DFQATT; CDR2 reads SNEGSKA (reference sequence).

Comments on this clonotype: At one of its ends the junction is not consistent with the germline gene, which may arise from a read error. DNA for the CDR3: TGTGCCAGCAGTTCCATTACCCGAGGACTAGCGGGAGTGGCCTCCTACAGTGAGCAGTTCTTC. Residues: CASSSITRGLAGVASYSEQFF. This chain uses TRBV12-3 or TRBV12-4 with TRBJ2-1; 13 bases are shared with TRBD2. CDR3 length equals 21 residues.

The sample holds a few counts of this clonotype. The chain joins TRBV5-1 to TRBJ2-1, with 8 positions matching TRBD2. V shed 3 bases, J shed 0 bases, and the junction held 8 bases outside the gene matches. CDR3 size: 17 residues. Germline CDR1 and CDR2: SGHRS and YFSETQ. The CDR3 loop reads CASSSSLSGSSYNEQFF. CDR3 in DNA: TGCGCCAGCAGCTCATCGTTAAGCGGGAGCTCCTACAATGAGCAGTTCTTC. The whole variable domain, filled in from reference TRBV5-1 and TRBJ2-1, reads KAGVTQTPRYLIKTRGQQVTLSCSPISGHRSVSWYQQTPGQGLQFLFEYFSETQRNKGNFPGRFSGRQFSNSRSEMNVSTLELGDSALYLCASSSSLSGSSYNEQFFGPGTRLTVL.